The 19 T cell receptor beta chains below were found in one sample sequenced in a study of CD8+ T cells in alopecia areata listed by TCRdb under 2018. According to the study, the label for this sample's time point signals: less than 25 weeks on oral tofacitinib. The label giving this sample's treatment or condition can be read as: oral pan-JAK inhibitor, 5-10 mg twice daily. The library was made by the immunoSEQ multiplex PCR assay. RNA was extracted from all samples and reverse transcribed into cDNA as template for TCR sequencing. In TCRdb, the immuneACCESS table is reduced to in-frame sequences with V and J assigned. These tables do not hold every clone; where another copy was compared, an unresolved V gene accounts for under half, and the others remain unexplained. This sample has under 350,000 clones in its table, and nearly 60% of those were observed once. Of the sample, approximately 1.7% falls within the top ten clones.

This specimen consisted of CD4+ T cells sorted from blood, obtained at week 24, from a patient treated with tofacitinib. The source is a human donor with alopecia areata.

The chain is built from TRBV27 and TRBJ2-2; D may be TRBD2 (6 bases). Trimming shortened V by 4 bases and J by 5 bases, and 11 bases separated the two germline ends. Per germline, CDR1 MNHEY and CDR2 SMNVEV (reference sequence). The CDR3 covers 14 residues. This chain's CDR3 is CASSSVEGTGELFF. DNA of the CDR3: TGTGCCAGCAGTTCGGTGGAGGGGACCGGGGAGCTGTTTTTT.

The chain uses TRBV5-4 and TRBJ2-7, with a tentative D call TRBD1 (6 bases). This CDR3 is built from 15 residues. Germline V CDR1 and CDR2: SGHNT, YYREEE (reference sequence). V was pared by 4 bases and J by 1 base, with 15 bases between. CDR3 protein: CASSAQGTGSYEQYF. CDR3 DNA sequence: TGTGCCAGCAGCGCACAGGGTACCGGGTCCTACGAGCAGTACTTC.

This clone was counted between two and nine times. The gene calls are TRBV29-1 and TRBJ2-1; 7 bases agree with TRBD1. CDR3 length: 14 amino acids. The trim removed 2 bases at V and 3 bases at J, leaving 4 bases unmatched. Germline CDR1 SQVTM, CDR2 ANQGSEA. The DNA for the CDR3 is TGCAGCGTTGAAAAGGGGGCGAGCTACAATGAGCAGTTCTTC. Encoded protein: CSVEKGASYNEQFF.

V gene TRBV7-2 combines with J gene TRBJ1-2, with TRBD1 identical over 9 bases. CDR1 SGHTA and CDR2 FQGNSA come from the germline V gene. The CDR3 is 15 residues long. Germline trimming cut 1 base from V and 7 bases from J; bases unmatched to any gene: 7. CDR3 sequence: CASSLDRTGGSGYTF. The CDR3, as DNA: TGTGCCAGCAGCTTAGATAGAACAGGGGGCTCTGGCTACACCTTC.

In its sample, this clone was seen once. Other nucleotide sequences from this sample produce the same CDR3. The V gene is TRBV6-5, the J gene TRBJ1-2; D ambiguous. This CDR3 region has 13 residues. Germline CDR1 MNHEY, CDR2 SVGAGI. Trimming shortened V by 2 bases and J by 0 bases, and 4 bases separated the two germline ends. CDR3 residues: CASSYNPNYGYTF. In DNA, the CDR3 is TGTGCCAGCAGTTACAATCCTAACTATGGCTACACCTTC.

In its sample, this clone was seen a few times. The J gene is TRBJ1-5, the V gene TRBV5-4; D gene ambiguous. Trimming pared 2 bases from V and 3 bases from J, leaving 3 bases between. The germline V gene has CDR1 SGHNT and CDR2 YYREEE (reference sequence). The CDR3 has 12 amino acids. CDR3 in amino acids: CASSFPNQPQHF. In DNA form, the CDR3 reads TGTGCCAGCAGCTTTCCCAATCAGCCCCAGCATTTT.

This clone was observed a few times. The CDR3 nucleotides are TGTGCCACCAGCACAGGGGGGAGCTCCTACGAGCAGTACTTC. Translating gives CATSTGGSSYEQYF. The chain uses TRBV15 and TRBJ2-7; D might be TRBD1 (7 bases). The V end was cut by 4 bases, the J end by 0 bases, with 10 bases between. The CDR3 runs 14 residues. Germline loops: CDR1 LNHNV, CDR2 YYDKDF (reference sequence).

The V gene is TRBV10-3, the J gene TRBJ2-7; D is perhaps TRBD1 (6 bases). The CDR3 totals 11 residues. The V end lost 11 bases, the J end lost 6 bases, and 14 bases lay between the germline ends. The germline V gene encodes CDR1 ENHRY and CDR2 SYGVKD. Here the CDR3 DNA reads TGTGCCGTAAGACAGGATAGCGAGCAGTACTTC. Translation gives CAVRQDSEQYF.

The chain uses TRBV2 and TRBJ2-7, with D possibly being TRBD1 (6 bases). Per germline, CDR1 SNHLY and CDR2 FYNNEI. The CDR3 contains 14 residues. V gave up 6 bases and J gave up 0 bases, with 12 bases separating them. The CDR3 loop is CASRETGHSYEQYF. The CDR3 nucleotides read TGTGCCAGCAGAGAGACAGGCCACTCCTACGAGCAGTACTTC.

This clone was detected a few times. The chain combines TRBV10-3 with TRBJ2-4, with a tentative D call TRBD2 (5 bases). V gave up 7 bases and J gave up 6 bases, with 13 bases separating them. Per germline, CDR1 ENHRY and CDR2 SYGVKD. This CDR3 contains 13 residues. The CDR3 nucleotides are TGTGCCATCAAGGAGGTCGGCAGAAACATTCAGTACTTC. Protein sequence: CAIKEVGRNIQYF.

The rearrangement links TRBV30 to TRBJ1-5; D is possibly TRBD1 (5 bases). The CDR3 runs to 13 residues. In germline, CDR1 is GTSNPN, CDR2 SVGIG (reference sequence). The V end was cut by 4 bases, the J end by 4 bases, with 11 bases between. The CDR3 spells CAWNGWGNQPQHF. The DNA for the CDR3 is TGTGCCTGGAATGGGTGGGGGAATCAGCCCCAGCATTTT.

The chain couples TRBV7-9 to TRBJ1-6; 7 nucleotides align to TRBD1. The CDR3 consists of 16 residues. CDR1 is SEHNR, CDR2 FQNEAQ, per germline (reference sequence). The junction had 11 bases not matched to a gene; V was cut back by 4 bases and J by 8 bases. The CDR3 loop reads CASSSQGLGVDSPLHF. The DNA for the CDR3 is TGTGCCAGCAGCTCACAGGGGTTGGGGGTTGATTCACCCCTCCACTTT.

The chain links TRBV4-2 to TRBJ2-1, with D perhaps TRBD1 (6 bases). There are 13 residues in the CDR3. CDR1 and CDR2 from the germline V gene are LGHNA and YNFKEQ. Trimming pared 0 bases from V and 10 bases from J, leaving 10 bases between. The CDR3 spells CASSQEVRGEQFF. CDR3 in DNA: TGTGCCAGCAGCCAAGAGGTGAGGGGGGAGCAGTTCTTC.

CDR3 nucleotide sequence: TGTGCCTGGAGTTCGGGGGACAATCAGCCCCAGCATTTT. Residues: CAWSSGDNQPQHF. This rearrangement joins TRBV30 to TRBJ1-5; possible D gene TRBD1, 5 bases. Germline CDR1 reads GTSNPN; CDR2 reads SVGIG (reference sequence). V lost 2 bases and J 3 bases, leaving 8 bases between the germline ends. The CDR3 is made up of 13 amino acids.

V is TRBV9 and J is TRBJ2-7; TRBD1 might be the D (5 bases). V dropped 3 bases and J dropped 0 bases, with 13 bases sitting between them. The CDR3 loop spans 15 amino acids. Germline CDR1 and CDR2: SGDLS and YYNGEE. The DNA of the CDR3 is TGTGCCAGCAGCGCAGACAGCCGGAGCTCCTACGAGCAGTACTTC. This encodes CASSADSRSSYEQYF.

The chain carries TRBV7-2 and TRBJ2-5, with 7 bases aligning to TRBD2. Per the germline V gene, CDR1 is SGHTA and CDR2 is FQGNSA. J lost 5 bases, V lost 4 bases, and 7 bases had no gene match. This CDR3 is built from 14 residues. CDR3 residues: CASSSLFGGETQYF. CDR3 nucleotides: TGTGCCAGCAGCTCCCTTTTCGGGGGGGAGACCCAGTACTTC.

The chain has TRBV4-1 and TRBJ2-5, with D tentatively TRBD1 (6 bases). The CDR3 consists of 12 residues. Germline CDR1 reads MGHRA; CDR2 reads YSYEKL. Trimming shortened V by 4 bases and J by 7 bases, and 10 bases separated the two germline ends. The CDR3 is CASSPQQGTQYF. The DNA of the CDR3 is TGCGCCAGCAGCCCGCAACAGGGGACCCAGTACTTC.

This clone has only a few counts. The chain carries TRBV19 and TRBJ2-5, with TRBD1 identical over 8 bases. The V segment lost 5 bases and the J segment 5 bases; nucleotides outside the gene matches: 19. Germline lookup yields CDR1 LNHDA and CDR2 SQIVND (reference sequence). CDR3 length equals 18 residues. The CDR3 bases are TGTGCCAGTAGTCCCCGTCGAAGGGCGACAGGGGCGGCTGAGACCCAGTACTTC. This encodes CASSPRRRATGAAETQYF.

This clone showed up just a few times. The gene calls are TRBV7-2 and TRBJ2-5; D gene ambiguous. Germline V gene data show CDR1 as SGHTA and CDR2 as FQGNSA. The CDR3 contains 12 residues. Trimming shortened V by 3 bases and J by 5 bases, and 7 bases separated the two germline ends. CDR3 loop: CASSFSLETQYF. CDR3 sequence (DNA): TGTGCCAGCAGCTTCTCTCTGGAGACCCAGTACTTC.